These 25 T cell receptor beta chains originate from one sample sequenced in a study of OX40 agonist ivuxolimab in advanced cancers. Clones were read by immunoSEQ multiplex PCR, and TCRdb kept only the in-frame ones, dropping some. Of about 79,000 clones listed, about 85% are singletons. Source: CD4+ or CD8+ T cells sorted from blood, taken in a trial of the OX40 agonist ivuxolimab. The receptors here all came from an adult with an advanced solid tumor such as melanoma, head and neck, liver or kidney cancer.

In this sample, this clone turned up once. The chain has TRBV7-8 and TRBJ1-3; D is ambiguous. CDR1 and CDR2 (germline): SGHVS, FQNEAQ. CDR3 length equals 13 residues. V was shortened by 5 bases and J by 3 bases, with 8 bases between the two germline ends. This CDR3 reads CASSLNSGNTIYF. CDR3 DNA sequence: TGTGCCAGCAGCCTAAACAGTGGAAACACCATATATTTT.

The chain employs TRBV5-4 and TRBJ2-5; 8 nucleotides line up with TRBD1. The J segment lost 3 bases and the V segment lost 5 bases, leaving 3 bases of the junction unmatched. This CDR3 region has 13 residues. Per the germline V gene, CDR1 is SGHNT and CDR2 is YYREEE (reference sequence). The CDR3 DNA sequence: TGTGCCAGCAGGGGGGACAGGAAAGAGACCCAGTACTTC. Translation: CASRGDRKETQYF.

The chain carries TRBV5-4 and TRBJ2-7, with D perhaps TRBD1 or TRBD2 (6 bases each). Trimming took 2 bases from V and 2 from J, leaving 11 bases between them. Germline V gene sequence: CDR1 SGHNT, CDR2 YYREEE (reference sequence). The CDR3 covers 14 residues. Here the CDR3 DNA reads TGTGCCAGCAGCTTAGAGAGGGGGGCCTACGAGCAGTACTTC. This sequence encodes CASSLERGAYEQYF.

The DNA of the CDR3 is TGTGCCATCAGTGACGTCGGGGGTAAGGCCACTGAAGCTTTCTTT. As protein: CAISDVGGKATEAFF. The chain is built from TRBV10-3 and TRBJ1-1, with TRBD1 as a possible D gene (5 bases). The germline V gene encodes CDR1 ENHRY and CDR2 SYGVKD. The CDR3 extends over 15 amino acids. Deletions cut 3 bases from V and 4 bases from J, with 15 bases between.

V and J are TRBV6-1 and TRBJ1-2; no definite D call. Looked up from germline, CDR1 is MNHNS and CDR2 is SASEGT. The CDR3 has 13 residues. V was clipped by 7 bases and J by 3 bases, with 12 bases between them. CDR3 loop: CASTPGSYYGYTF. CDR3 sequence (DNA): TGTGCCAGCACTCCCGGGTCATACTATGGCTACACCTTC.

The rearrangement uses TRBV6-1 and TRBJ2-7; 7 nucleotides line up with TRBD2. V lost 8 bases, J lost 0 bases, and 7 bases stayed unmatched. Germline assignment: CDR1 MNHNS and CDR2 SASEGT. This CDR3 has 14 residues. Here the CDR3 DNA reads TGTGCCAGCCAAGTGGGGGGGAGCTCCTACGAGCAGTACTTC. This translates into CASQVGGSSYEQYF.

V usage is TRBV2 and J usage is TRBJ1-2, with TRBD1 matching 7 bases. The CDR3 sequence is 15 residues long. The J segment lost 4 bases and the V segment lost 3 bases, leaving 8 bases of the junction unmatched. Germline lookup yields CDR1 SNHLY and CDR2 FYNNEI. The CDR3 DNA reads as TGTGCCAGCAGTGACCGACAGGGCGGCGCCTATGGCTACACCTTC. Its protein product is CASSDRQGGAYGYTF.

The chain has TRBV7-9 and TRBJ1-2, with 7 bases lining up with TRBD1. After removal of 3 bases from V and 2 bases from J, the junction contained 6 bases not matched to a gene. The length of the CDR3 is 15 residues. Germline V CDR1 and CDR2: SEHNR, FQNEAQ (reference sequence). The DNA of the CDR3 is TGTGCCAGCAGCTTTAGCGGGACAGAGAACTATGGCTACACCTTC. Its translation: CASSFSGTENYGYTF.

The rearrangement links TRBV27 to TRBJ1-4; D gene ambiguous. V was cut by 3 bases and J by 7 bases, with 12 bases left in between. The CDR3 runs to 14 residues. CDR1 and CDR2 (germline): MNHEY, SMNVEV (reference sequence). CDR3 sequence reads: CASSFGGRGEKLFF. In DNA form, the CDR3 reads TGTGCCAGCAGTTTTGGAGGGAGAGGTGAAAAACTGTTTTTT.

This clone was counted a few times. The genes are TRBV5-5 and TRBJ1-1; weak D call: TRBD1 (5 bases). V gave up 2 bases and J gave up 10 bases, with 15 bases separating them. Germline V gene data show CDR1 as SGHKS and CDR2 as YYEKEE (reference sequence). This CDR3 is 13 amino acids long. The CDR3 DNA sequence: TGTGCCAGCAGCTTTCAGGGTTCGTACGGAGCTTTCTTT. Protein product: CASSFQGSYGAFF.

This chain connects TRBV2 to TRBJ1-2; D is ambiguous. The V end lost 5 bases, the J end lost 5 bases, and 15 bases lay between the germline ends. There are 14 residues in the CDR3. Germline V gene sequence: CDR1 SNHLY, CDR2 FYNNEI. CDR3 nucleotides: TGTGCCAGCAGTAAACAGATCCAGATATATGGCTACACCTTC. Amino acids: CASSKQIQIYGYTF. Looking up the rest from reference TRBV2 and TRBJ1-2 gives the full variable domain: EPEVTQTPSHQVTQMGQEVILRCVPISNHLYFYWYRQILGQKVEFLVSFYNNEISEKSEIFDDQFSVERPDGSNFTLKIRSTKLEDSAMYFCASSKQIQIYGYTFGSGTRLTVV.

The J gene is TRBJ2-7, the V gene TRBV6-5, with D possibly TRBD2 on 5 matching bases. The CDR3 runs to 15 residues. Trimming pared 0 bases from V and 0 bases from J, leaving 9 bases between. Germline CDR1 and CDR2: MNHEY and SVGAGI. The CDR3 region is CASSYSSGSSYEQYF. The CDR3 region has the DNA TGTGCCAGCAGTTACTCGTCGGGAAGCTCCTACGAGCAGTACTTC.

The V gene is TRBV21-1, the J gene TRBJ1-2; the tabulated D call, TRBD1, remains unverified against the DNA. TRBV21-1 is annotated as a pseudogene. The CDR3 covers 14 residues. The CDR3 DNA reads TGTGCCAGCAGCAAACCTAGGACAGGCTACGGCTACACCTTC. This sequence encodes CASSKPRTGYGYTF.

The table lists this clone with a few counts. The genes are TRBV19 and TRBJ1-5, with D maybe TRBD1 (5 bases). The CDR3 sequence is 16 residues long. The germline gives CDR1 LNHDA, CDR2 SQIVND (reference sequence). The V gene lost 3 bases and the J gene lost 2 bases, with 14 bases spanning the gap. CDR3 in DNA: TGTGCCAGTAGTATGGTGTCGGGGGTTGGCAATCAGCCCCAGCATTTT. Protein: CASSMVSGVGNQPQHF.

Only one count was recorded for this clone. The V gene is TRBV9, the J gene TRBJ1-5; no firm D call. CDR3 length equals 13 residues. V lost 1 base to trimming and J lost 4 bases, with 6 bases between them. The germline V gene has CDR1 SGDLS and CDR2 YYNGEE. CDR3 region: CASSVLDNQPQHF. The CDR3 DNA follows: TGTGCCAGCAGCGTATTGGATAATCAGCCCCAGCATTTT.

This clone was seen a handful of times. CDR3 region: CASSLAGSGASSYNEQFF. The DNA of the CDR3 is TGCGCCAGCAGCTTGGCCGGGAGCGGGGCAAGCTCCTACAATGAGCAGTTCTTC. The V and J genes are TRBV5-1 and TRBJ2-1; 7 bases align to TRBD2. The J segment lost 0 bases and the V segment lost 0 bases, leaving 9 bases of the junction unmatched. This CDR3 spans 18 amino acids. Germline V gene lookup returns CDR1 SGHRS and CDR2 YFSETQ.

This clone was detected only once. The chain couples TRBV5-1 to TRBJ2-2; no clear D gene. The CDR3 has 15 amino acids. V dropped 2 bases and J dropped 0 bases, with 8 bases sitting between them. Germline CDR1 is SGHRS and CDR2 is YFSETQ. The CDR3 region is CASSFGHTNTGELFF. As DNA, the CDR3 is TGCGCCAGCAGCTTTGGTCATACGAACACCGGGGAGCTGTTTTTT.

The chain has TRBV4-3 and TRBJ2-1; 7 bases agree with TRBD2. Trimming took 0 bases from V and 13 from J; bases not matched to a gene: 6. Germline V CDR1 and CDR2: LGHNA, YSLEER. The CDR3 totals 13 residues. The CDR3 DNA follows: TGCGCCAGCAGCCAAGAAGGCGGGAGTTCCCAGTTCTTC. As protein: CASSQEGGSSQFF.

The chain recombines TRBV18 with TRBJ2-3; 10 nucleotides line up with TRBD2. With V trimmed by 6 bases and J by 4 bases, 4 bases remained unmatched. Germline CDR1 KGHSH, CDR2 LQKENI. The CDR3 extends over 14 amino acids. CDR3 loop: CASSPGLASDTQYF. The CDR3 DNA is TGTGCCAGCTCTCCGGGACTAGCGTCAGATACGCAGTATTTT.

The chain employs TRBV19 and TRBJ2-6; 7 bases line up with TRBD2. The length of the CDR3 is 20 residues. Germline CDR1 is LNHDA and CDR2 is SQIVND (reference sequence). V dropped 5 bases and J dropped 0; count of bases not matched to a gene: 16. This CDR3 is CASSVLRARAGISGANVLTF. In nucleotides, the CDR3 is TGTGCCAGTAGTGTCCTGAGGGCTAGAGCGGGAATCTCTGGGGCCAACGTCCTGACTTTC.

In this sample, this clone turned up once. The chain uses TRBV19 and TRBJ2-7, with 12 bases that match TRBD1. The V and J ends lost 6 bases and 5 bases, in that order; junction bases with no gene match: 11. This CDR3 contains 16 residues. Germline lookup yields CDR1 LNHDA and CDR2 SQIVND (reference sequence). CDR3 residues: CASRGTGTGGRNEQYF. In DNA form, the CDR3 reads TGTGCCAGTAGAGGTACTGGGACAGGGGGCAGGAACGAGCAGTACTTC.

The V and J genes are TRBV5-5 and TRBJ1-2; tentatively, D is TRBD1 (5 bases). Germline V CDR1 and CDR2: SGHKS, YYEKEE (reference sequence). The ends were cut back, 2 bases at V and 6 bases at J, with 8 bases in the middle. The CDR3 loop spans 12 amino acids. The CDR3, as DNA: TGTGCCAGCAGCTTCAGGGTGGATGGCTACACCTTC. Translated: CASSFRVDGYTF.

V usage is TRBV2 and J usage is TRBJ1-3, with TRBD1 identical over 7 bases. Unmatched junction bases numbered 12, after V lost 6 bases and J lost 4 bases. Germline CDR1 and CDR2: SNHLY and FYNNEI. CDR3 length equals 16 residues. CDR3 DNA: TGTGCCAGCAGGCGGGGCCCACAGGGGAGCGGAAACACCATATATTTT. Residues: CASRRGPQGSGNTIYF.

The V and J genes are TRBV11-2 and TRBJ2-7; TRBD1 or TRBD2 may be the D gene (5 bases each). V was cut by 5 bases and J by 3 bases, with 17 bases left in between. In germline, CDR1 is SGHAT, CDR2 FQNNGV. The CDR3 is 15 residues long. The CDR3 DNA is TGTGCCAGCAGCACCCGCCGGGACGACGGCTACGAGCAGTACTTC. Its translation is CASSTRRDDGYEQYF.

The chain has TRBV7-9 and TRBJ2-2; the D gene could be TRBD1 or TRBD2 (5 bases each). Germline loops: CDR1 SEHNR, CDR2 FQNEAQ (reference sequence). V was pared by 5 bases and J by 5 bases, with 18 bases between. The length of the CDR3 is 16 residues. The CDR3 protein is CASSIQVRGPTGELFF. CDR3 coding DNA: TGTGCCAGCAGCATTCAAGTAAGGGGACCTACCGGGGAGCTGTTTTTT.